The 7 T cell receptor beta chains given below trace back to one sample, sequenced in a study of CD8+ T cells in alopecia areata (dated by TCRdb to between 2017 and 2018). The sample's treatment or condition, from its label and the paper: oral pan-JAK inhibitor, 5-10 mg twice daily. Library generation was performed with the immunoSEQ multiplex PCR assay. RNA was extracted from all samples and reverse transcribed into cDNA as template for TCR sequencing. Entries here come from immuneACCESS through TCRdb and include only in-frame sequences with V and J called. Some clones fail to appear in such tables; in the studies checked, an unresolved V gene covers under half of the shortfall, and the cause of the remainder is unknown. The sample includes about 200,000 clones, with 35% to 40% observed a single time. The top ten clonotypes cover around 0.48% of the sample. This sample comprised CD4+ T cells sorted from blood, obtained between weeks 30 and 35, from a patient treated with tofacitinib. Source of these receptors: a human donor with alopecia areata.

With respect to this clone: Other DNA sequences within the sample encode an identical CDR3. The rearrangement links TRBV6-5 to TRBJ1-3; 8 bases align to TRBD1. Trimming took 5 bases from V and 3 from J; bases not matched to a gene: 6. The CDR3 length is 15 residues. Germline V gene sequence: CDR1 MNHEY, CDR2 SVGAGI. The CDR3: CASSPGQGNGNTIYF. The CDR3 bases are TGTGCCAGCAGTCCTGGACAGGGTAATGGAAACACCATATATTTT.

The chain combines TRBV30 with TRBJ1-4; D remains ambiguous. The germline V and J ends were trimmed by 6 bases and 11 bases, with 13 bases remaining between them. Germline lookup yields CDR1 GTSNPN and CDR2 SVGIG (reference sequence). The CDR3 runs 11 residues. CDR3 sequence reads: CACARSGKLFF. As DNA, the CDR3 is TGTGCCTGCGCTCGATCGGGGAAACTGTTTTTT.

A word on this clone: The same CDR3 arises from other DNA sequences in this sample as well. J is TRBJ2-3 and V is TRBV9; 7 bases are a match to TRBD2. Germline assignment: CDR1 SGDLS and CDR2 YYNGEE. V lost 0 bases, J lost 2 bases, and 6 bases stayed unmatched. The CDR3 is 16 amino acids. CDR3 DNA sequence: TGTGCCAGCAGCGTAGGGGCTAGCGGAAACACAGATACGCAGTATTTT. Amino acid sequence: CASSVGASGNTDTQYF.

This clone has more than one count but fewer than ten. The rearrangement joins TRBV30 to TRBJ2-5; tentative D call: TRBD2 (5 bases). The CDR3 has 14 residues. Germline V gives CDR1 GTSNPN, CDR2 SVGIG (reference sequence). Trimming pared 1 base from V and 0 bases from J, leaving 9 bases between. The CDR3 loop is CAWSGWRYQETQYF. Here the CDR3 DNA reads TGTGCCTGGAGTGGGTGGAGGTACCAAGAGACCCAGTACTTC. The full variable domain, completed using reference TRBV30 and TRBJ2-5, is SQTIHQWPATLVQPVGSPLSLECTVEGTSNPNLYWYRQAAGRGLQLLFYSVGIGQISSEVPQNLSASRPQDRQFILSSKKLLLSDSGFYLCAWSGWRYQETQYFGPGTRLLVL.

This clone was seen a handful of times. V usage is TRBV19 and J usage is TRBJ2-5, with D perhaps TRBD2 (5 bases). The CDR3 runs 11 residues. In germline, CDR1 is LNHDA, CDR2 SQIVND (reference sequence). The V gene lost 6 bases and the J gene lost 5 bases, with 7 bases spanning the gap. CDR3 loop: CASRTGETQYF. CDR3 in DNA: TGTGCCAGTAGGACGGGGGAGACCCAGTACTTC.

The chain is built from TRBV29-1 and TRBJ2-1, with D uncertain. The V end was cut by 5 bases, the J end by 5 bases, with 4 bases between. The CDR3 contains 10 residues. The germline gives CDR1 SQVTM, CDR2 ANQGSEA. CDR3: CSVRHNEQFF. CDR3 bases: TGCAGCGTTAGACACAATGAGCAGTTCTTC.

V and J are TRBV18 and TRBJ2-3; 13 nucleotides match TRBD2. The CDR3 sequence is 16 residues long. Trimming removed 6 bases from V and 4 bases from J; junction bases left unmatched: 7. Germline CDR1 and CDR2: KGHSH and LQKENI. CDR3 sequence: CASSPRTSGGSDTQYF. In DNA form, the CDR3 reads TGTGCCAGCTCCCCGCGGACTAGCGGGGGATCAGATACGCAGTATTTT. The full variable domain, in which reference TRBV18 and TRBJ2-3 provide the parts outside the CDR3, is NAGVMQNPRHLVRRRGQEARLRCSPMKGHSHVYWYRQLPEEGLKFMVYLQKENIIDESGMPKERFSAEFPKEGPSILRIQQVVRGDSAAYFCASSPRTSGGSDTQYFGPGTRLTVL.